The present T cell receptor (beta chain) was sequenced within a study of cytomegalovirus exposure and HLA in healthy donors. Study-level points and caveats: Later analysis identified 15,000 to 20,000 TCR beta sequences associated with HLA alleles, using a false discovery rate threshold of 0.05. Solely CMV serostatus was available to characterize immune exposure.

V lost 6 bases and J 9 bases, leaving 12 bases between the germline ends. Germline V gene data show CDR1 as SEHNR and CDR2 as FQNEAQ (reference sequence). The CDR3 length is 12 residues. Worth noting for this clone: Its antigen is not identified.

Primers for the PCR totalled 60 Vbeta and 13 Jbeta. The method was immunoSEQ multiplex PCR; TCRdb's version includes in-frame clones alone and lacks a portion of them. The sample yields hundreds of thousands of clones, approximately 80% seen once. Material for sequencing was PBMCs. The chain links TRBV7-9 to TRBJ2-1, with D perhaps TRBD1 (5 bases). This sequence originates from a boy between 2 and 10 years old in good health and CMV-seronegative. The CDR3: CASSEDTFEQFF. CDR3 DNA sequence: TGTGCCAGCAGTGAGGACACTTTTGAGCAGTTCTTC.